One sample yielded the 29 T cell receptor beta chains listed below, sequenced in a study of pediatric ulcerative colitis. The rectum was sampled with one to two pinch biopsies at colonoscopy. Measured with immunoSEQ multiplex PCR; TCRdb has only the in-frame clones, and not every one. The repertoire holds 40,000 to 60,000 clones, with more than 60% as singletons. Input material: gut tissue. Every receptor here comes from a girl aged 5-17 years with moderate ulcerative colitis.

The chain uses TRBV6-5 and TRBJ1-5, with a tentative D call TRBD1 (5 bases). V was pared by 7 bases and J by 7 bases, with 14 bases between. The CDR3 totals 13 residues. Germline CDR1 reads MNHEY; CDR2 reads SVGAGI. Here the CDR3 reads CASTSRDGQPQHF. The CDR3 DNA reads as TGTGCCAGCACCTCCAGGGACGGCCAGCCCCAGCATTTT.

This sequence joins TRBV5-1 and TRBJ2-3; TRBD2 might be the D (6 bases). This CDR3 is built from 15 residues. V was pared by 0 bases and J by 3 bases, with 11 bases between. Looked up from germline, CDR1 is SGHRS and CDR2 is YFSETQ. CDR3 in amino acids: CASSLASVLTDTQYF. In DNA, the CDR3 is TGCGCCAGCAGCTTGGCTAGCGTCTTAACAGATACGCAGTATTTT.

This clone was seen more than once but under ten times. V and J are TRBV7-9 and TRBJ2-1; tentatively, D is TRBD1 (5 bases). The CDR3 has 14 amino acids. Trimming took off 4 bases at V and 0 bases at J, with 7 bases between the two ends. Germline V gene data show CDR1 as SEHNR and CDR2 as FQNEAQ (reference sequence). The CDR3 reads CASSSRASYNEQFF. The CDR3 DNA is TGTGCCAGCAGCTCCAGGGCCTCCTACAATGAGCAGTTCTTC.

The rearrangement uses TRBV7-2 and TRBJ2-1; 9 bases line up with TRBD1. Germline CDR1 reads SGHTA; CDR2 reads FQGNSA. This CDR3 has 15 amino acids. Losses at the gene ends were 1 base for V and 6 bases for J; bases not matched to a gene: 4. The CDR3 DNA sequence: TGTGCCAGCAGCTTAGGGGGGACAGGGAGCAATGAGCAGTTCTTC. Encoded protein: CASSLGGTGSNEQFF.

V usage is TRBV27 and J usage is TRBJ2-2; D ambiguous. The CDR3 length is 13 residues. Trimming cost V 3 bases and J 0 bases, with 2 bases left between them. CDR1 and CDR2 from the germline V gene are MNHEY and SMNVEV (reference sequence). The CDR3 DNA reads TGTGCCAGCAGTTTCGCGAACACCGGGGAGCTGTTTTTT. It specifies CASSFANTGELFF.

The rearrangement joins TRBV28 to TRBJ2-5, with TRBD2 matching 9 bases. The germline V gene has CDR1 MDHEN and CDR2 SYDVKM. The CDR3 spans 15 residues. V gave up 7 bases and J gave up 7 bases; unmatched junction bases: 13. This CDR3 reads CASTRFTAGGGTQYF. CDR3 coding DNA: TGTGCCAGCACTCGGTTCACAGCGGGAGGCGGGACCCAGTACTTC.

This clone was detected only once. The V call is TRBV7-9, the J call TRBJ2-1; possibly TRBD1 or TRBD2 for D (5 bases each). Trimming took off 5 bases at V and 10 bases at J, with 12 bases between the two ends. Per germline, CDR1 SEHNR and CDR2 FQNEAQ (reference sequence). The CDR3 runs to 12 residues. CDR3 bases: TGTGCCAGCAGCCTGGGGGACGACGAGCAGTTCTTC. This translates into CASSLGDDEQFF.

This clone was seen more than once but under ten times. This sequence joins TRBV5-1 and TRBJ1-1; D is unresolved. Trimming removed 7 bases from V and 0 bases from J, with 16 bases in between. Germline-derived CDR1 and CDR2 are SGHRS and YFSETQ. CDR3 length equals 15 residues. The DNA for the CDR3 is TGCGCCAGCGGCATTAGCGGAGATATGAACACTGAAGCTTTCTTT. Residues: CASGISGDMNTEAFF.

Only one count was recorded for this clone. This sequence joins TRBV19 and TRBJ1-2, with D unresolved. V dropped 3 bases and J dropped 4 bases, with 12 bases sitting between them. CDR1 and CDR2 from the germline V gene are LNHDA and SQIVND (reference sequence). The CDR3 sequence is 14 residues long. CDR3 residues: CASSISGEIYGYTF. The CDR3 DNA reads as TGTGCCAGTAGTATCTCCGGAGAAATCTATGGCTACACCTTC.

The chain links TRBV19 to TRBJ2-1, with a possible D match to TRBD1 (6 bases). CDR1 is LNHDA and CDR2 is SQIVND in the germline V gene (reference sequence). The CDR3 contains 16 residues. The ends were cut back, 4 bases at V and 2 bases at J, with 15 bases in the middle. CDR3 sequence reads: CASSKTGKLTYNEQFF. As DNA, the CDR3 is TGTGCCAGTAGTAAAACAGGGAAATTGACCTACAATGAGCAGTTCTTC.

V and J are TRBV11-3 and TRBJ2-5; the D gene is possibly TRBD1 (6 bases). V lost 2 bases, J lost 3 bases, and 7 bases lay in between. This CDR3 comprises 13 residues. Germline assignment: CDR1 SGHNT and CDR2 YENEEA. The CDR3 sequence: CASSLPGEETQYF. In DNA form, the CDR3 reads TGTGCCAGCAGCTTACCAGGGGAAGAGACCCAGTACTTC.

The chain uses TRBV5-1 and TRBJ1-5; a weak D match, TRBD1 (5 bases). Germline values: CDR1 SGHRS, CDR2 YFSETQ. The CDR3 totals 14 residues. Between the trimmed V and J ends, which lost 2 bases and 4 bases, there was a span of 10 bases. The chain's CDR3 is CASSLPGPNQPQHF. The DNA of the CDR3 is TGCGCCAGCAGCTTACCAGGGCCGAATCAGCCCCAGCATTTT.

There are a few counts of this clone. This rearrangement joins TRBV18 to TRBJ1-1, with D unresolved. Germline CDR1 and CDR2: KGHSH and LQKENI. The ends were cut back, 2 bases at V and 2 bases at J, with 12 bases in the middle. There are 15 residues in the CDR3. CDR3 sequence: CASSPGLSVNTEAFF. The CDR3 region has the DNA TGTGCCAGCTCACCAGGTTTGTCAGTCAACACTGAAGCTTTCTTT.

The DNA of the CDR3 is TGTGCCAGCAGCCTCAAGTTGCTGGCTTACGAGCAGTACTTC. Protein product: CASSLKLLAYEQYF. The V gene is TRBV13, the J gene TRBJ2-7, with D hard to call. CDR1 is PRHDT and CDR2 is FYEKMQ in the germline V gene (reference sequence). The ends were cut back, 5 bases at V and 4 bases at J, with 15 bases in the middle. The CDR3 is 14 residues long.

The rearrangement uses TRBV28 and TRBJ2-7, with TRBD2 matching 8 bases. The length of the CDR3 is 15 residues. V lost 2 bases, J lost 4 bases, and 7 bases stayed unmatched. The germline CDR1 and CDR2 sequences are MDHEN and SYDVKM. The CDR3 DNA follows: TGTGCCAGCAGTTTAGGAGGACTAGCCATATACGAGCAGTACTTC. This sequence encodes CASSLGGLAIYEQYF.

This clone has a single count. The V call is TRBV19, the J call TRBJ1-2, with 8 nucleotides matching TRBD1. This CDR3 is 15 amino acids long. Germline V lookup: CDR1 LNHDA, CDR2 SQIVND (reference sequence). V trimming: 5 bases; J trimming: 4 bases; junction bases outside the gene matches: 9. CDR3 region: CASSPTGARGYGYTF. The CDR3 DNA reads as TGTGCCAGTAGTCCGACAGGGGCGCGGGGCTATGGCTACACCTTC.

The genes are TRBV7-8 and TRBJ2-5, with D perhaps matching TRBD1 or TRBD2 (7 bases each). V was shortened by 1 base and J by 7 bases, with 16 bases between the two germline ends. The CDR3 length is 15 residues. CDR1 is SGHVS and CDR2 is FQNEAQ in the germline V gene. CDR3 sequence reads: CASSLGGLGGGTQYF. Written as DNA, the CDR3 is TGTGCCAGCAGCTTAGGAGGACTAGGGGGCGGGACCCAGTACTTC.

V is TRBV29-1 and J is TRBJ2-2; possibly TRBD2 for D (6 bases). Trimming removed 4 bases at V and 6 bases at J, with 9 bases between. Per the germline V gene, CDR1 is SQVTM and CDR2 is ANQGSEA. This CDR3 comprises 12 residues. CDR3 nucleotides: TGCAGCGTTGTTGCGGGACCCGGGGAGCTGTTTTTT. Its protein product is CSVVAGPGELFF.

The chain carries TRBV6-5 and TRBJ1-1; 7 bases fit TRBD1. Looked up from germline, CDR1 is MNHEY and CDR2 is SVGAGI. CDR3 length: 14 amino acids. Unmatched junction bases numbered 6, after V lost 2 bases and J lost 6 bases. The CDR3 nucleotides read TGTGCCAGCAGTTACCTGGGGACAGTCGCTGAAGCTTTCTTT. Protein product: CASSYLGTVAEAFF.

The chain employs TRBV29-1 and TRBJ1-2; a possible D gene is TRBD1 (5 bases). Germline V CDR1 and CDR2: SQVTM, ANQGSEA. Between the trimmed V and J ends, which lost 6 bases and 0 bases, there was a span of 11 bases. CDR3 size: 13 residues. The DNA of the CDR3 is TGCAGCGTCATGACAGCAGCTAACTATGGCTACACCTTC. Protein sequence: CSVMTAANYGYTF.

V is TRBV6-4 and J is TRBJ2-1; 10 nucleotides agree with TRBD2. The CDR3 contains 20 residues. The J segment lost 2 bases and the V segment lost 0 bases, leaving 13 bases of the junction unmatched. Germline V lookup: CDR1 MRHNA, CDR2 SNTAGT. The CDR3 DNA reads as TGTGCCAGCAGTGACTCGAGTCTAGCGGGAGTCTCAAGGGCCTACAATGAGCAGTTCTTC. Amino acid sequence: CASSDSSLAGVSRAYNEQFF.

CDR3 loop: CASSTGYGYTF. The CDR3 region has the DNA TGTGCCAGCAGCACAGGCTATGGCTACACCTTC. The chain has TRBV28 and TRBJ1-2, with TRBD1 as a possible D gene (5 bases). Trimming removed 6 bases at V and 4 bases at J, with 6 bases between. This CDR3 contains 11 residues. The germline V gene encodes CDR1 MDHEN and CDR2 SYDVKM.

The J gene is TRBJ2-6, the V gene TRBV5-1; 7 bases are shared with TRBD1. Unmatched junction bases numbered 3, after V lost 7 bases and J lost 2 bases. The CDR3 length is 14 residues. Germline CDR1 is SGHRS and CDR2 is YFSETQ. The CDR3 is CASFTGAGANVLTF. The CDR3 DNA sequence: TGCGCCAGCTTTACAGGGGCTGGGGCCAACGTCCTGACTTTC.

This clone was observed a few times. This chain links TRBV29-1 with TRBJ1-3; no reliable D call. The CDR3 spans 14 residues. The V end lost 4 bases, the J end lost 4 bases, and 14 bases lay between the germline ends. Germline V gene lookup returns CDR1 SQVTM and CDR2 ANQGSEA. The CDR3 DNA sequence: TGCAGCGTTGGGGGAATGGATGTGGGAAACACCATATATTTT. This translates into CSVGGMDVGNTIYF. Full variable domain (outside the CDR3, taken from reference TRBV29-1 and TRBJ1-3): SAVISQKPSRDICQRGTSLTIQCQVDSQVTMMFWYRQQPGQSLTLIATANQGSEATYESGFVIDKFPISRPNLTFSTLTVSNMSPEDSSIYLCSVGGMDVGNTIYFGEGSWLTVV.

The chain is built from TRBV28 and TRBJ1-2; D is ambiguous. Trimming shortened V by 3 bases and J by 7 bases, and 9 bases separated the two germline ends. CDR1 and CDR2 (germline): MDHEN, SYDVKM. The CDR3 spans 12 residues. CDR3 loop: CASSFPQVGYTF. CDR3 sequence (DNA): TGTGCCAGCAGTTTCCCCCAAGTTGGCTACACCTTC.

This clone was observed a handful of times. The CDR3 DNA follows: TGTGCCAGCAGTTGGGGGTCCTCCTACGAGCAGTACTTC. Residues: CASSWGSSYEQYF. The chain couples TRBV6-5 to TRBJ2-7; D is possibly TRBD1 or TRBD2 (5 bases each). The CDR3 contains 13 residues. The V and J ends lost 4 bases and 0 bases respectively, with 7 bases between them. In germline, CDR1 is MNHEY, CDR2 SVGAGI.

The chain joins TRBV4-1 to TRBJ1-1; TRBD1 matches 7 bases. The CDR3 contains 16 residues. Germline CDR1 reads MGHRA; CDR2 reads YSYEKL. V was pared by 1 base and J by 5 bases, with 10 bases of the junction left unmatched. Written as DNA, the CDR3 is TGCGCCAGCAGCCAAGGACAGGGAATTGTAAATACTGAAGCTTTCTTT. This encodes CASSQGQGIVNTEAFF.

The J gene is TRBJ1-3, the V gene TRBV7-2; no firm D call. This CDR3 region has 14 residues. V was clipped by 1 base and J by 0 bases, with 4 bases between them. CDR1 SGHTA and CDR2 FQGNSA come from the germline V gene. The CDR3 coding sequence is TGTGCCAGCAGCTTAGAATACTCTGGAAACACCATATATTTT. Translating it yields CASSLEYSGNTIYF.

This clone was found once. CDR3: CASSSRTRGNEQFF. The CDR3 DNA follows: TGTGCCAGCAGCTCCAGGACTAGGGGGAATGAGCAGTTCTTC. The chain has TRBV9 and TRBJ2-1, with TRBD2 as a possible D gene (7 bases). The germline V gene encodes CDR1 SGDLS and CDR2 YYNGEE. The germline V and J ends were trimmed by 4 bases and 7 bases, with 15 bases remaining between them. CDR3 size: 14 residues. Complete variable domain (other parts from reference TRBV9 and TRBJ2-1): DSGVTQTPKHLITATGQRVTLRCSPRSGDLSVYWYQQSLDQGLQFLIQYYNGEERAKGNILERFSAQQFPDLHSELNLSSLELGDSALYFCASSSRTRGNEQFFGPGTRLTVL.